The entry below gives a single TCR beta chain sequence along with its context. Its antigen is unknown. The data originate from a study of T cells in localized non-small cell lung cancer. Study conclusions and caveats: Density of T cells in blood, when higher, went with longer overall survival. Sequencing covered just one tumor region, so heterogeneity cannot be ruled out. Within adjacent lung there appeared a median approximately 57 of the top 100 tumor clones.

Method: immunoSEQ multiplex PCR; TCRdb's copy keeps in-frame clones and lacks some. The table records 35,000 to 45,000 clones, 90% to 95% of them present only once. Germline CDR1 SGHRS, CDR2 YFSETQ. V gave up 4 bases and J gave up 4 bases, with 8 bases separating them. This CDR3 contains 13 residues. The input for sequencing was peripheral blood, taken before any cancer treatment. The sequence was obtained from an older female donor with stage I lung adenocarcinoma. This chain links TRBV5-1 with TRBJ2-2; the D gene is possibly TRBD1 (6 bases). The DNA for the CDR3 is TGCGCCAGCAGCCCAGGGGTCACCGGGGAGCTGTTTTTT. Amino acid sequence: CASSPGVTGELFF.